Listed below are T cell receptor beta chains from one sample, sequenced in a study of blood T cells in healthy people across ages. TCRdb used MiXCR to reprocess the 5' RACE reads, holding one entry per CDR3 protein. The repertoire includes about 720,000 distinct CDR3 sequences, 20% to 25% of them detected once, and 3% to 4.5% sits in the top ten. The data were also submitted as part of a second study, on T cells of mothers and their children.

The sequenced sample was blood. The source of these receptors is a boy aged 10-17 years in good health. CDR3s include the opening cysteine and the closing phenylalanine or tryptophan. A D gene is named only where the DNA matches it firmly. Only part of the rows carry a size: once, few, many, or a class if the clone is expanded.

j_gene | v_gene | d_gene | abundance | CDR3nt | CDR3aa
TRBJ1-1 | TRBV6-6 | TRBD1 | few | TGTGCCAGCAGTACTGGACAGGGGGCATTCACTTTCTTT | CASSTGQGAFTFF
TRBJ2-6 | TRBV7-2 | . | . | TGTGCCAGCAGCTTAAGGCCAGGCTCTGGGGCCAACGTCCTGACTTTC | CASSLRPGSGANVLTF
TRBJ2-5 | TRBV2 | . | few | TGTGCCAGCAGGGCCCCCAGCGAGACCCAGTACTTC | CASRAPSETQYF
TRBJ1-1 | TRBV20-1 | . | . | TGCAGTGCCCGGGTAGGAGGGGGTATCGACACTGAAGCTTTCTTT | CSARVGGGIDTEAFF
TRBJ2-5 | TRBV3-1 | . | few | TGTGCCAGCAGCCAGCGCGGACTACGGTACCAAGAGACCCAGTACTTC | CASSQRGLRYQETQYF
TRBJ1-2 | TRBV2 | TRBD1 | . | TGTGCCAGCATTTCGGGACAGCGGTCGATCTATGGCTACACCTTC | CASISGQRSIYGYTF
TRBJ1-2 | TRBV7-9 | . | . | TGTGCCAGCAGACCAGCGGGGGATCGCGGCTACACCTTC | CASRPAGDRGYTF
TRBJ2-7 | TRBV29-1 | TRBD1 | . | TGCAGCGTCCGGACAGGAAACTCCTACGAGCAGTACTTC | CSVRTGNSYEQYF
TRBJ1-1 | TRBV15 | TRBD1 | . | TGTGCCACCAGCAGGGGCCATATGGACAGGGGGCTCGCTGAAGCTTTCTTT | CATSRGHMDRGLAEAFF
TRBJ2-1 | TRBV12-3/TRBV12-4 | TRBD2 | . | TGTGCCAGCAGCATTGTTAACGGGAGGGCCAGTGAGCAGTTCTTC | CASSIVNGRASEQFF
TRBJ2-1 | TRBV7-2 | . | . | TGTGCCAGCAGCTTTGAATTAACAGGTCCTATCAGCTCCTACAATGAGCAGTTCTTC | CASSFELTGPISSYNEQFF
TRBJ2-7 | TRBV7-9 | . | few | TGTGCCAGCAGCTTAGTTGTTGATGGCTACGAGCAGTACTTC | CASSLVVDGYEQYF
TRBJ1-6 | TRBV6-5 | . | . | TGTGCCAGCAGCCCGCTGGGGGGACCCCTCCACTTT | CASSPLGGPLHF
TRBJ2-4 | TRBV20-1 | . | few | TGCAGTGCTAGAGATTTGGGGTTTGCCAAAAACATTCAGTACTTC | CSARDLGFAKNIQYF
TRBJ2-7 | TRBV5-5 | . | few | TGTGCCAGCAGCTTGTTGGCTAGGGGCCCAGGGTTAGACGAGCAGTACTTC | CASSLLARGPGLDEQYF
TRBJ2-1 | TRBV29-1 | TRBD1 | once | TGCAGCGCTATAGGACAGGGTTCATACAATGAGCAGTTCTTC | CSAIGQGSYNEQFF
TRBJ1-3 | TRBV29-1 | . | few | TGCAGCGTTGATAAGGTCTCTTCCTCTGGAAACACCATATATTTT | CSVDKVSSSGNTIYF
TRBJ1-4 | TRBV5-1 | . | . | TGCGCCAGCAGCTTTTACGGAGTAAATGAAAAACTGCTTTTT | CASSFYGVNEKLLF
TRBJ1-5 | TRBV28 | TRBD1 | . | TGTGCCACGTACGACAGGGGCAATCAGCCCCAGCATTTT | CATYDRGNQPQHF
TRBJ2-4 | TRBV27 | . | once | TGTGCCAGCAGTTCCAGATTAACAGGGACGGCCAAAAACATTCAGTACTTC | CASSSRLTGTAKNIQYF
TRBJ2-3 | TRBV5-1 | . | . | TGCGCCAGCTCAGCGGAGGATACGCAGTATTTT | CASSAEDTQYF
TRBJ2-3 | TRBV2 | TRBD1 | few | TGTGCCAGCATTCGGACAGGGTCCACAGATACGCAGTATTTT | CASIRTGSTDTQYF
TRBJ1-1 | TRBV29-1 | . | few | TGCAGCGTTGTGGGTGTACCGACAGAGAACACTGAAGCTTTCTTT | CSVVGVPTENTEAFF
TRBJ2-3 | TRBV9 | . | . | TGTGCCAGCAGCGTAGTTGGCTCCTTGAACTCAGATACGCAGTATTTT | CASSVVGSLNSDTQYF
TRBJ2-5 | TRBV20-1 | . | . | TGCAGTGCTAGAGATTTGCTAGGAAGAGGGGAGACCCAGTACTTC | CSARDLLGRGETQYF
TRBJ2-1 | TRBV7-9 | TRBD2 | . | TGTGCCAGCAGCTTAGTCCCTAGCGGGGGGCAAAGCTCCTACAATGAGCAGTTCTTC | CASSLVPSGGQSSYNEQFF
TRBJ2-7 | TRBV20-1 | . | few | TGCAGAGGTGCCCCCGCCGGGATCCTTTCCTACGAGCAGTACTTC | CRGAPAGILSYEQYF
TRBJ2-1 | TRBV28 | TRBD2 | . | TGTGCCAGCATCCCATCCCGGGCTAGCGGGAACCACAATGAGCAGTTCTTC | CASIPSRASGNHNEQFF
TRBJ2-1 | TRBV7-8 | TRBD2 | few | TGTGCCAGCACCCCTTTGGGGGGGTCGTACAATGAGCAGTTCTTC | CASTPLGGSYNEQFF
TRBJ1-2 | TRBV12-3/TRBV12-4 | . | few | TGTGCCAGCAGCCAACCCAATGGGGGGGTGAGTGGCTACACCTTC | CASSQPNGGVSGYTF
TRBJ2-4 | TRBV20-1 | TRBD2 | . | TGCAGTGTTACAGCGGGGGCGGGAAACATTCAGTACTTC | CSVTAGAGNIQYF
TRBJ2-3 | TRBV4-2 | . | few | TGTGCCAGCAGCCAAGAGCAGGGCAGGGGTCTCACAGATACGCAGTATTTT | CASSQEQGRGLTDTQYF
TRBJ2-1 | TRBV7-9 | TRBD2 | few | TGTGCCAGCAGCTTAGAGCTAGCGGGATCCTACAATGAGCAGTTCTTC | CASSLELAGSYNEQFF
TRBJ2-2 | TRBV18 | . | . | TGTGCCAGCTCACCACCGACAGGTCTCGGGGAGCTGTTTTTT | CASSPPTGLGELFF
TRBJ2-3 | TRBV6-5 | . | . | TGTGCCACTACCCTGGGAGATACGCAGTATTTT | CATTLGDTQYF
TRBJ2-7 | TRBV20-1 | TRBD2 | few | TGCAGTGCGGAGACTAGCGGGGCCTACGAGCAGTACTTC | CSAETSGAYEQYF
TRBJ1-2 | TRBV29-1 | TRBD1 | few | TGCAGCGTCCCTGGGGCATCGACAGGGAACTATGGCTACACCTTC | CSVPGASTGNYGYTF
TRBJ2-5 | TRBV2 | . | . | TGTGCCAGCAGTGAATGGCTAGCTGGAGCGGAGACCCAGTACTTC | CASSEWLAGAETQYF
TRBJ2-7 | TRBV20-1 | TRBD1 | . | TGCAGTGCTAGAGCCCCGGATAGTTCGTGGGGACAGGGCTACGAGCAGTACTTC | CSARAPDSSWGQGYEQYF
TRBJ1-1 | TRBV5-1 | . | . | TGCGCCAGCAGCTTGGCCGCCGCAGCACAAAACACTGAAGCTTTCTTT | CASSLAAAAQNTEAFF
TRBJ2-7 | TRBV27 | TRBD2 | . | TGTGCCAGCAGCCCCCGGGCGGGGGATCACTACGAGCAGTACTTC | CASSPRAGDHYEQYF
TRBJ2-3 | TRBV7-2 | . | . | TGTGCCAGCAGCCTCCCGGTTCTCACAGATACGCAGTATTTT | CASSLPVLTDTQYF
TRBJ2-7 | TRBV4-3 | . | few | TGCGCCAGCAGCCCCTCCCGTGGGGGGATCTACGAGCAGTACTTC | CASSPSRGGIYEQYF
TRBJ2-5 | TRBV29-1 | . | . | TGCAGAGGTTGCGCAGACTACCAAGAGACCCAGTACTTC | CRGCADYQETQYF
TRBJ2-7 | TRBV14 | TRBD1 | . | TGTGCCAGCAGCCAAGATCGGAGACAGGGATACGAGCAGTACTTC | CASSQDRRQGYEQYF
TRBJ2-7 | TRBV20-1 | TRBD1 | . | TGCAGTGCTAGAGATTGGGAGACAGGGCCGACCTACGAGCAGTACTTC | CSARDWETGPTYEQYF
TRBJ1-2 | TRBV24-1 | TRBD1 | . | TGTGCCACCAGTGATTTTGAAGCCTACAGGGGGCTCCCATATGGCTACACCTTC | CATSDFEAYRGLPYGYTF
TRBJ2-3 | TRBV7-6 | . | few | TGTGCCAGCAGCTCGATTAGGACAAGGACAGCCAGGGGAGGCACAGATACGCAGTATTTT | CASSSIRTRTARGGTDTQYF
TRBJ1-2 | TRBV6-1 | TRBD1 | . | TGTGCCAGCAGCCCCCCGGTGGGACAGAAGAGCTATGGCTACACCTTC | CASSPPVGQKSYGYTF
TRBJ1-1 | TRBV29-1 | . | few | TGCAGCCTCTACATGGGAAACACTGAAGCTTTCTTT | CSLYMGNTEAFF
TRBJ2-3 | TRBV27 | TRBD2 | . | TGTGCCAGCAGTTTATTGTCTAGCGGGGCGACAGATACGCAGTATTTT | CASSLLSSGATDTQYF
TRBJ2-5 | TRBV10-3 | . | . | TGTGCCATCAGTGAGTCCCAGACCCCAGAGACCCAGTACTTC | CAISESQTPETQYF
TRBJ2-7 | TRBV28 | . | . | TGTGCCAGCAGTGGGGACGGACGCTACGAGCAGTACTTC | CASSGDGRYEQYF
TRBJ1-5 | TRBV7-9 | . | . | TGTGCCAGCAGCATTGGACTGAATAGCAATCAGCCCCAGCATTTT | CASSIGLNSNQPQHF
TRBJ2-7 | TRBV16 | TRBD2 | few | TGTGCCAGCAGCCAATCCAGCGGGGCCTGGGATGAGCAGTACTTC | CASSQSSGAWDEQYF
TRBJ1-4 | TRBV18 | TRBD1 | . | TGTGCCAGCTCACCAAATCTTCAGGGGGACACTAATGAAAAACTGTTTTTT | CASSPNLQGDTNEKLFF
TRBJ2-7 | TRBV20-1 | TRBD1 | . | TGCAGTGCTAGAGAGGTGCTAGGGGGCCTCTACGAGCAGTACTTC | CSAREVLGGLYEQYF